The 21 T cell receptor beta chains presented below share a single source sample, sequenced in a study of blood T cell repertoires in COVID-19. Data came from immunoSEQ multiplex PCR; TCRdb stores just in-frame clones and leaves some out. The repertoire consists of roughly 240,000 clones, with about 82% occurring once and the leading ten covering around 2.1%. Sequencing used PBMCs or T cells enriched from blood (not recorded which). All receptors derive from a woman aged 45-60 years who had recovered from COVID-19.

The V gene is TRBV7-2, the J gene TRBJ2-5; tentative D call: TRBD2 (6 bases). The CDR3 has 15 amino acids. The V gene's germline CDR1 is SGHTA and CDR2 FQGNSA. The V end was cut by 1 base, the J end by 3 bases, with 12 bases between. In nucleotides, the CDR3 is TGTGCCAGCAGCTTAGGTGGTAGCGGCAAAGAGACCCAGTACTTC. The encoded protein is CASSLGGSGKETQYF. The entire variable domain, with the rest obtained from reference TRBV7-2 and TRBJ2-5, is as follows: GAGVSQSPSNKVTEKGKDVELRCDPISGHTALYWYRQSLGQGLEFLIYFQGNSAPDKSGLPSDRFSAERTGGSVSTLTIQRTQQEDSAVYLCASSLGGSGKETQYFGPGTRLLVL.

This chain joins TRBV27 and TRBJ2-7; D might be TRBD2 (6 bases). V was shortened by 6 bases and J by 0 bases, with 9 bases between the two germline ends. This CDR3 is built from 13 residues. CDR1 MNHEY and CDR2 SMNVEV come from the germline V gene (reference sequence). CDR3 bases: TGTGCCAGCAGCATGACTAGCTCCTACGAGCAGTACTTC. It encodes CASSMTSSYEQYF.

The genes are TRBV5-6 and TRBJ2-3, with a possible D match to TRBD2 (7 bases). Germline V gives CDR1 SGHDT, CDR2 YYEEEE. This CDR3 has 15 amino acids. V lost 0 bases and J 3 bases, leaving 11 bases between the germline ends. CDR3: CASSLDGGRTDTQYF. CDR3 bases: TGTGCCAGCAGCTTGGACGGGGGGCGGACAGATACGCAGTATTTT.

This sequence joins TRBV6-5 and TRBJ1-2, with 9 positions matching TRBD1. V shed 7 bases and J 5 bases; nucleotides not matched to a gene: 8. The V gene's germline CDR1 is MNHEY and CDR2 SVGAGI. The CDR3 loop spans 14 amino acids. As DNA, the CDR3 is TGTGCCAGCACAAACAGGGGGCGAGGGTATGGCTACACCTTC. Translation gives CASTNRGRGYGYTF.

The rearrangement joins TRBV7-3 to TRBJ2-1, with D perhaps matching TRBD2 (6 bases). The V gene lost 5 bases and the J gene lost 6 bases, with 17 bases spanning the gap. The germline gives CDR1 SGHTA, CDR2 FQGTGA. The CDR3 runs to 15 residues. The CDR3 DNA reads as TGTGCCAGCAGCCGCCTTACGGGAGAGGGCAATGAGCAGTTCTTC. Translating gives CASSRLTGEGNEQFF.

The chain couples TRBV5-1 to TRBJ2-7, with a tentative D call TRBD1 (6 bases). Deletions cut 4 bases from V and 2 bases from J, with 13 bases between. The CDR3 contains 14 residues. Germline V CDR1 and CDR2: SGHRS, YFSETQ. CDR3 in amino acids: CASSLRTAPYEQYF. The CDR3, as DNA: TGCGCCAGCAGCCTCCGGACAGCTCCCTACGAGCAGTACTTC.

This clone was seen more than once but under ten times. The CDR3 reads CSAAKLETQYF. The CDR3 DNA sequence: TGCAGTGCCGCGAAGTTGGAGACCCAGTACTTC. The chain is built from TRBV20-1 and TRBJ2-5; D gene uncertain. The V end was cut by 6 bases, the J end by 5 bases, with 10 bases between. The germline V gene has CDR1 DFQATT and CDR2 SNEGSKA (reference sequence). CDR3 length equals 11 residues.

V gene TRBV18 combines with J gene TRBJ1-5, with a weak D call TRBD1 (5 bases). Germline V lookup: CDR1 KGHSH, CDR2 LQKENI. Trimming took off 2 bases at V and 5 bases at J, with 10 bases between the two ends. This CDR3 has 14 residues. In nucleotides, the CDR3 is TGTGCCAGCTCACCAGGGACGGGGGATCAGCCCCAGCATTTT. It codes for CASSPGTGDQPQHF.

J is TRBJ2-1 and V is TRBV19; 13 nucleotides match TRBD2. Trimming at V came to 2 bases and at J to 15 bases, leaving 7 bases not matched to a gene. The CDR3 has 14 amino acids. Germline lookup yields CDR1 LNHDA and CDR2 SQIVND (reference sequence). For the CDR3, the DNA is TGTGCCAGTAGTATAATTACTAGCGGGGGGGCGGTGTTCTTC. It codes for CASSIITSGGAVFF.

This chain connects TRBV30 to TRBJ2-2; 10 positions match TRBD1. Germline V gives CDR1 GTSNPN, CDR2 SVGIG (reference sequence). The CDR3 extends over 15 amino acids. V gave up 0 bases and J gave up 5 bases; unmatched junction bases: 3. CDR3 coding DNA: TGTGCCTGGAGTGTAGCGGGACAGGGGACCGGGGAGCTGTTTTTT. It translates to CAWSVAGQGTGELFF. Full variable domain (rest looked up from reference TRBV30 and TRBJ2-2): SQTIHQWPATLVQPVGSPLSLECTVEGTSNPNLYWYRQAAGRGLQLLFYSVGIGQISSEVPQNLSASRPQDRQFILSSKKLLLSDSGFYLCAWSVAGQGTGELFFGEGSRLTVL.

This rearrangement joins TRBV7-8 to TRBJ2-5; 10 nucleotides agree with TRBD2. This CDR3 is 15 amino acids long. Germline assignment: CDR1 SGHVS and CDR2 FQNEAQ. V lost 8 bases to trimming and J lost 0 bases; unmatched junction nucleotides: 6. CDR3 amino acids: CASGPSGGNQETQYF. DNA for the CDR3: TGTGCCAGCGGACCTAGCGGGGGTAACCAAGAGACCCAGTACTTC.

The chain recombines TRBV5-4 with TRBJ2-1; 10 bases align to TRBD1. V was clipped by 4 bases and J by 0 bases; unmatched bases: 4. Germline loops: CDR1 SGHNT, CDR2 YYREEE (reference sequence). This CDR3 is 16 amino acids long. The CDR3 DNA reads TGTGCCAGCAGCCCGGGACAGGGGATCTCCTACAATGAGCAGTTCTTC. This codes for CASSPGQGISYNEQFF.

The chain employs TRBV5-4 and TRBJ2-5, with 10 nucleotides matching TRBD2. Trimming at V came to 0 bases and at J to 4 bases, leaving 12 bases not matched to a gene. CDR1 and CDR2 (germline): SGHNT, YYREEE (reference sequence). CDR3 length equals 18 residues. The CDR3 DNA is TGTGCCAGCAGCTTGGGGTCTAGCGGGAGAGGTGTATCAGAGACCCAGTACTTC. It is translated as CASSLGSSGRGVSETQYF.

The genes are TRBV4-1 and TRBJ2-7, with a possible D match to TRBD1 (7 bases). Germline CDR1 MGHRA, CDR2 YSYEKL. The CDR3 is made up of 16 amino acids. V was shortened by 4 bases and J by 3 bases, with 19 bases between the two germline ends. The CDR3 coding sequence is TGCGCCAGCAGCCGTGCCGCGGGACAGATACTCTACGAGCAGTACTTC. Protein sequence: CASSRAAGQILYEQYF.

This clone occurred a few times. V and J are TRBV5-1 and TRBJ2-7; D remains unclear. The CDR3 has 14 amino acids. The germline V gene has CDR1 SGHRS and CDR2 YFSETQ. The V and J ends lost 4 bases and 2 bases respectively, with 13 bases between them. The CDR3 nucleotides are TGCGCCAGCAGCGGTACAGTAGATACCTACGAGCAGTACTTC. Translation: CASSGTVDTYEQYF.

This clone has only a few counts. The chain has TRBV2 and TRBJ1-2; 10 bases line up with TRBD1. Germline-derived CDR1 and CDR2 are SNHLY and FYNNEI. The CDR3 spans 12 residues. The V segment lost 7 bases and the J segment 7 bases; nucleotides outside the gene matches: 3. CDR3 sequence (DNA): TGTGCCAGCACCCGGGACAGGGGTGGCTACACCTTC. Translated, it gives CASTRDRGGYTF.

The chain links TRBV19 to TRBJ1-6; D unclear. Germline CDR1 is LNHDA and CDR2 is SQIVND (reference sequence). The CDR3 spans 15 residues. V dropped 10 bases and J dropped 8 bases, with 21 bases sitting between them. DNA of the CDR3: TGTGCCACTTTGGAGGTCCCAGGCAGTCATTCACCCCTCCACTTT. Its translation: CATLEVPGSHSPLHF.

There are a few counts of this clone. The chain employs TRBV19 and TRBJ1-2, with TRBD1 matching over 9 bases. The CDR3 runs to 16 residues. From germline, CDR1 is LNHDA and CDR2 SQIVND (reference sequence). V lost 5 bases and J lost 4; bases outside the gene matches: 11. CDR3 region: CASSGITGGNPYGYTF. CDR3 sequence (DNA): TGTGCCAGTAGTGGCATTACAGGGGGCAATCCCTATGGCTACACCTTC.

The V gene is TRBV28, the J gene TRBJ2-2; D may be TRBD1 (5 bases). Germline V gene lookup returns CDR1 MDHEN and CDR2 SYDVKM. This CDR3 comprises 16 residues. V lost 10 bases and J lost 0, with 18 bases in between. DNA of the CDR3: TGTGCCACCGGCCATAATCAGGGTTCGAACACCGGGGAGCTGTTTTTT. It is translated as CATGHNQGSNTGELFF.

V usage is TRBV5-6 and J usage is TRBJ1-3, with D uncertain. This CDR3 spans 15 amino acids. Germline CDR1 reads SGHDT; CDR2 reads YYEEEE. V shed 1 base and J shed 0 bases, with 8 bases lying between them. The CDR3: CASSLRGVSGNTIYF. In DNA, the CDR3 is TGTGCCAGCAGCTTGCGCGGGGTCTCTGGAAACACCATATATTTT.

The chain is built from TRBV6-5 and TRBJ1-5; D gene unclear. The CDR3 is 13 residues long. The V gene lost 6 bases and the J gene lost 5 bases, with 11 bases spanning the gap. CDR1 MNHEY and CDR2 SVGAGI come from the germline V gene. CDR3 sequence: CASREQADQPQHF. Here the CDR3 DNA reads TGTGCCAGCAGAGAGCAGGCCGATCAGCCCCAGCATTTT.